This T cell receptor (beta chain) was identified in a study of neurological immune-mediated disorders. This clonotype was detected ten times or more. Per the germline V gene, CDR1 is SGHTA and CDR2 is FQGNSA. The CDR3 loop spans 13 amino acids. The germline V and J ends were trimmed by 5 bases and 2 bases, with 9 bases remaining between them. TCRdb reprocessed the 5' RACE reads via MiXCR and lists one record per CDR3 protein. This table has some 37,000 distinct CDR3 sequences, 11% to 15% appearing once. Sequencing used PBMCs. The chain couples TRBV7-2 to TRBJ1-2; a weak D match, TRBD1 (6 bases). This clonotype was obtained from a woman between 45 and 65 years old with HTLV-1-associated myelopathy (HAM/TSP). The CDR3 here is CASSPDRNYGYTF. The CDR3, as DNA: TGTGCCAGCAGCCCCGACAGGAACTATGGCTACACCTTC.